The 29 T cell receptor beta chains listed next were all sequenced from one sample in a study of CD8 T cells in Susac syndrome. The authors reverse transcribed 0.5 to 1 ug RNA with random hexamers. TCRdb processed the immunoSEQ multiplex PCR reads anew with MiXCR; each CDR3 protein has one entry. The sample includes a few hundred thousand distinct CDR3 sequences, about 94% of them seen just once. What was sequenced was CD4+ T cells from PBMCs. These receptors all stem from a human donor with Susac syndrome.

This chain joins TRBV2 and TRBJ2-6; D is uncertain. The V gene's germline CDR1 is SNHLY and CDR2 FYNNEI. The V and J ends lost 5 bases and 0 bases respectively, with 8 bases between them. The CDR3 covers 15 residues. This chain's CDR3 is CASSKDGSGANVLTF. CDR3 in DNA: TGTGCCAGCAGTAAAGACGGCTCTGGGGCCAACGTCCTGACTTTC.

The chain employs TRBV18 and TRBJ1-2, with D possibly matching TRBD1 (6 bases). V was clipped by 5 bases and J by 6 bases, with 10 bases between them. The CDR3 is made up of 12 amino acids. CDR1 KGHSH and CDR2 LQKENI come from the germline V gene. The CDR3 DNA sequence: TGTGCCAGCTCAGGGGGCGCAGATGGCTACACCTTC. It codes for CASSGGADGYTF.

The rearrangement uses TRBV12-3 or TRBV12-4 and TRBJ1-6; D possibly corresponds to TRBD1 (5 bases). V was clipped by 5 bases and J by 6 bases, with 8 bases between them. This CDR3 has 13 residues. This chain's CDR3 is CASSVGANSPLHF. CDR3 bases: TGTGCCAGCAGTGTTGGGGCTAATTCACCCCTCCACTTT.

This rearrangement joins TRBV12-3 or TRBV12-4 to TRBJ1-2; D is unclear. There are 15 residues in the CDR3. Trimming left V 4 bases short and J 8 bases short, with 20 bases between. CDR3: CASSSGPYPPWGYTF. The DNA for the CDR3 is TGTGCCAGCAGTTCCGGACCTTACCCGCCGTGGGGCTACACCTTC.

The chain links TRBV24-1 to TRBJ2-3, with D perhaps TRBD2 (5 bases). This CDR3 has 16 residues. Trimming took off 4 bases at V and 4 bases at J, with 17 bases between the two ends. Germline CDR1 and CDR2: KGHDR and SFDVKD. The CDR3 here is CATSDPVLVAADTQYF. DNA of the CDR3: TGTGCCACCAGTGACCCTGTACTAGTCGCGGCAGATACGCAGTATTTT.

The chain employs TRBV6-2 or TRBV6-3 and TRBJ2-7; TRBD1 aligns across 10 bases. This CDR3 is 15 amino acids long. The V and J ends lost 2 bases and 5 bases, in that order; junction bases with no gene match: 6. Germline V gene data show CDR1 as MNHEY and CDR2 as SVGEGT. The CDR3 loop reads CASSYQPGQGHEQYF. The CDR3 coding sequence is TGTGCCAGCAGTTACCAACCGGGACAGGGGCACGAGCAGTACTTC.

The chain couples TRBV30 to TRBJ1-1; D remains ambiguous. This CDR3 comprises 13 residues. V was clipped by 3 bases and J by 5 bases, with 13 bases between them. Germline V gene sequence: CDR1 GTSNPN, CDR2 SVGIG (reference sequence). The CDR3 is CAWRDQFFTEAFF. The CDR3 bases are TGTGCCTGGAGGGACCAGTTCTTTACTGAAGCTTTCTTT.

The chain carries TRBV14 and TRBJ1-2, with TRBD1 identical over 7 bases. The CDR3 spans 14 residues. The J segment lost 8 bases and the V segment lost 1 base, leaving 7 bases of the junction unmatched. CDR1 and CDR2 from the germline V gene are SGHDN and FVKESK. CDR3 residues: CASSQVQGLGGYTF. The CDR3 region has the DNA TGTGCCAGCAGCCAAGTACAGGGGCTGGGAGGCTACACCTTC.

This sequence joins TRBV12-3 or TRBV12-4 and TRBJ2-5; D is perhaps TRBD2 (6 bases). The ends were cut back, 2 bases at V and 2 bases at J, with 12 bases in the middle. The CDR3 has 15 residues. In DNA form, the CDR3 reads TGTGCCAGCAGTTTAAGCGGGCCCAGACAAGAGACCCAGTACTTC. Translating it yields CASSLSGPRQETQYF.

The chain has TRBV4-3 and TRBJ2-3; 7 nucleotides align to TRBD1. Germline lookup yields CDR1 LGHNA and CDR2 YSLEER. The CDR3 spans 18 residues. Trimming removed 2 bases from V and 2 bases from J; junction bases left unmatched: 13. The CDR3 sequence: CASSQTKTGRGITDTQYF. The CDR3 nucleotides are TGCGCCAGCAGCCAAACTAAGACAGGGCGAGGGATCACAGATACGCAGTATTTT.

This chain links TRBV7-3 with TRBJ2-1, with a possible D match to TRBD1 (5 bases). The CDR3 loop spans 15 amino acids. CDR1 is SGHTA and CDR2 is FQGTGA in the germline V gene. The V end lost 5 bases, the J end lost 6 bases, and 17 bases lay between the germline ends. The CDR3 sequence: CASSLSQGEFNEQFF. DNA of the CDR3: TGTGCCAGCAGCCTCTCCCAGGGCGAATTCAATGAGCAGTTCTTC.

The chain employs TRBV30 and TRBJ1-1; 7 positions match TRBD1. In germline, CDR1 is GTSNPN, CDR2 SVGIG (reference sequence). V lost 4 bases and J lost 4; bases outside the gene matches: 6. The CDR3 is 13 amino acids. The CDR3 bases are TGTGCCTGGAAAAGACAGGGCGGCACTGAAGCTTTCTTT. Encoded protein: CAWKRQGGTEAFF. Drawing the rest from reference TRBV30 and TRBJ1-1, the complete variable domain is SQTIHQWPATLVQPVGSPLSLECTVEGTSNPNLYWYRQAAGRGLQLLFYSVGIGQISSEVPQNLSASRPQDRQFILSSKKLLLSDSGFYLCAWKRQGGTEAFFGQGTRLTVV.

The CDR3 sequence is CSASGGDDYNEQFF. The CDR3, as DNA: TGCAGTGCTAGTGGCGGGGACGACTACAATGAGCAGTTCTTC. The rearrangement joins TRBV20-1 to TRBJ2-1; weak D call: TRBD2 (6 bases). This CDR3 is built from 14 residues. The germline gives CDR1 DFQATT, CDR2 SNEGSKA (reference sequence). Trimming took off 3 bases at V and 3 bases at J, with 12 bases between the two ends.

This chain links TRBV15 with TRBJ2-5, with a tentative D call TRBD1 (5 bases). The CDR3 is 15 residues long. Germline values: CDR1 LNHNV, CDR2 YYDKDF (reference sequence). The V gene lost 0 bases and the J gene lost 2 bases, with 10 bases spanning the gap. The CDR3 is CATSREPGWQETQYF. The CDR3 DNA reads TGTGCCACCAGCAGAGAGCCAGGGTGGCAAGAGACCCAGTACTTC.

The J gene is TRBJ2-5, the V gene TRBV4-3; maybe TRBD1 (7 bases). Deletions cut 0 bases from V and 4 bases from J, with 15 bases between. CDR1 LGHNA and CDR2 YSLEER come from the germline V gene. There are 16 residues in the CDR3. CDR3 in DNA: TGCGCCAGCAGCCAAGACCCCCCGCAGGGGGGAGAGACCCAGTACTTC. It codes for CASSQDPPQGGETQYF.

This chain links TRBV29-1 with TRBJ1-4; possibly TRBD1 for D (5 bases). The CDR3 has 14 amino acids. V lost 4 bases to trimming and J lost 3 bases, with 12 bases between them. Germline V gives CDR1 SQVTM, CDR2 ANQGSEA. CDR3 amino acids: CSVVSGAANEKLFF. The CDR3, as DNA: TGCAGCGTTGTGAGTGGGGCGGCTAATGAAAAACTGTTTTTT.

The table lists this clonotype with a few counts. This chain links TRBV11-2 with TRBJ1-1; the D is unclear. CDR1 SGHAT and CDR2 FQNNGV come from the germline V gene. This CDR3 has 14 amino acids. Trimming shortened V by 1 base and J by 1 base, and 7 bases separated the two germline ends. Here the CDR3 DNA reads TGTGCCAGCAGCTTAGCGACTGGGAACACTGAAGCTTTCTTT. Amino acid sequence: CASSLATGNTEAFF.

The rearrangement joins TRBV27 to TRBJ1-5, with D possibly matching TRBD1 (5 bases). The V and J ends lost 2 bases and 8 bases respectively, with 10 bases between them. CDR3 length: 13 residues. Per germline, CDR1 MNHEY and CDR2 SMNVEV (reference sequence). CDR3 in amino acids: CASSLRWGKPQHF. CDR3 DNA sequence: TGTGCCAGCAGTTTAAGATGGGGGAAGCCCCAGCATTTT.

The chain carries TRBV30 and TRBJ1-6, with D maybe TRBD1 (6 bases). The length of the CDR3 is 14 residues. The germline V gene encodes CDR1 GTSNPN and CDR2 SVGIG (reference sequence). V shed 8 bases and J shed 7 bases, with 18 bases lying between them. CDR3 loop: CAGSAGAINSPLHF. The CDR3 DNA reads TGTGCCGGATCTGCAGGGGCAATCAATTCACCCCTCCACTTT.

The rearrangement joins TRBV20-1 to TRBJ1-1, with D possibly matching TRBD1 (5 bases). The CDR3 is 14 amino acids. Germline loops: CDR1 DFQATT, CDR2 SNEGSKA (reference sequence). V gave up 6 bases and J gave up 2 bases, with 16 bases separating them. CDR3 sequence (DNA): TGCAGTGCCACCCCCGGGACGGATAACACTGAAGCTTTCTTT. This translates into CSATPGTDNTEAFF.

This clonotype has only one observation. This sequence joins TRBV30 and TRBJ1-6, with D hard to call. Germline values: CDR1 GTSNPN, CDR2 SVGIG (reference sequence). V lost 3 bases, J lost 10 bases, and 16 bases lay in between. The CDR3 sequence is 14 residues long. CDR3 in DNA: TGTGCCTGGAGCCCTCTCCCCAGTACCTCACCCCTCCACTTT. It translates to CAWSPLPSTSPLHF.

The chain has TRBV20-1 and TRBJ1-1, with TRBD1 as a possible D gene (6 bases). V lost 4 bases and J lost 0, with 12 bases in between. Germline values: CDR1 DFQATT, CDR2 SNEGSKA (reference sequence). CDR3 length: 14 residues. CDR3 nucleotides: TGCAGTGCTACCACAGGGATCATGAACACTGAAGCTTTCTTT. This gives the protein CSATTGIMNTEAFF.

J is TRBJ2-1 and V is TRBV25-1, with no clear D. The CDR3 totals 14 residues. V shed 5 bases and J shed 0 bases, with 8 bases lying between them. CDR1 and CDR2 (germline): MGHDK, SYGVNS. CDR3 sequence reads: CASSRASSYNEQFF. In DNA, the CDR3 is TGTGCCAGCAGTCGGGCGAGCTCCTACAATGAGCAGTTCTTC.

V is TRBV15 and J is TRBJ1-4; D uncertain. The CDR3 runs 14 residues. Per the germline V gene, CDR1 is LNHNV and CDR2 is YYDKDF (reference sequence). Trimming stripped 1 base from V and 1 base from J, with 4 bases between. The CDR3: CATSRGGTNEKLFF. DNA for the CDR3: TGTGCCACCAGCAGAGGGGGAACTAATGAAAAACTGTTTTTT.

The chain couples TRBV28 to TRBJ2-3; TRBD2 matches 10 bases. V was clipped by 5 bases and J by 6 bases; unmatched bases: 8. The germline V gene encodes CDR1 MDHEN and CDR2 SYDVKM. The CDR3 runs to 15 residues. The CDR3 is CASSPELAGPDTQYF. The CDR3 region has the DNA TGTGCCAGCAGTCCCGAACTAGCGGGGCCCGATACGCAGTATTTT.

This clonotype is a singleton in its sample. The chain carries TRBV20-1 and TRBJ2-7; D may correspond to TRBD1 or TRBD2 (6 bases each). This CDR3 is 13 amino acids long. The V gene lost 6 bases and the J gene lost 3 bases, with 15 bases spanning the gap. Germline V gene lookup returns CDR1 DFQATT and CDR2 SNEGSKA (reference sequence). CDR3 amino acids: CSARGGPSYEQYF. The CDR3, as DNA: TGCAGTGCCCGAGGGGGGCCTAGCTACGAGCAGTACTTC.

This clonotype has a single count. The rearrangement links TRBV7-2 to TRBJ2-5; D may correspond to TRBD1 or TRBD2 (5 bases each). V gave up 5 bases and J gave up 4 bases, with 14 bases separating them. This CDR3 spans 14 amino acids. CDR1 and CDR2 from the germline V gene are SGHTA and FQGNSA. The CDR3 DNA reads as TGTGCCAGCAGCCAGACAGCCGAGGGAGAGACCCAGTACTTC. Protein: CASSQTAEGETQYF.

The chain has TRBV24-1 and TRBJ2-7; D might be TRBD1 or TRBD2, each matching 6 bases. The germline CDR1 and CDR2 sequences are KGHDR and SFDVKD. CDR3 length: 12 residues. V lost 4 bases and J lost 6, with 9 bases in between. CDR3 protein: CATSDGGPEQYF. In DNA form, the CDR3 reads TGTGCCACCAGTGACGGGGGCCCCGAGCAGTACTTC.

This chain uses TRBV3-1 with TRBJ1-1, with D perhaps TRBD1 (6 bases). Germline V lookup: CDR1 LGHDT, CDR2 YNNKEL (reference sequence). There are 14 residues in the CDR3. Trimming took 1 base from V and 4 from J, leaving 10 bases between them. The CDR3 region is CASSQVLGATEAFF. In nucleotides, the CDR3 is TGTGCCAGCAGCCAAGTCCTGGGGGCCACTGAAGCTTTCTTT.